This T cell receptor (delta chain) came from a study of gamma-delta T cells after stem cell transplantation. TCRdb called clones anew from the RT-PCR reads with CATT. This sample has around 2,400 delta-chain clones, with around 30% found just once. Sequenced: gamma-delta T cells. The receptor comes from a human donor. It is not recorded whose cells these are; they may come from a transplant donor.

The DNA of the CDR3 is TGTGCCTGTGACACATTAGTAGCAGGAACGGACTGGGGTATACCCCTCTCCACCGATAAACTCATCTTT. It is translated as CACDTLVAGTDWGIPLSTDKLIF. This sequence joins TRDV2 and TRDJ1; 7 bases match TRDD3. Germline CDR1 reads GEAIGNYY; CDR2 reads EKD. V gave up 1 base and J gave up 1 base; unmatched junction bases: 29. This CDR3 has 23 residues.